Each of the 14 T cell receptor beta chains below was sequenced from the same sample in a study of identifying expanded T cells in peripheral blood. Using immunoSEQ multiplex PCR, the repertoire was profiled, and TCRdb retains in-frame clones only, with some absent. The sample yields around 130,000 clones, approximately 86% seen once. The sequenced sample consisted of blood. The receptors come from a person aged 18 to 75 in good health.

The chain is built from TRBV6-5 and TRBJ2-1; weak D call: TRBD1 (6 bases). V shed 7 bases and J shed 7 bases, with 14 bases lying between them. The CDR3 totals 13 residues. Germline CDR1 is MNHEY and CDR2 is SVGAGI. The CDR3 is CASKGQGINEQFF. CDR3 nucleotide sequence: TGTGCCAGCAAAGGGCAGGGGATAAATGAGCAGTTCTTC.

This clone was counted only a few times. DNA for the CDR3: TGTGCCAGCAGCTCTGGACTAGCGGGGGAGACCCAGTACTTC. Translation gives CASSSGLAGETQYF. The rearrangement uses TRBV7-6 and TRBJ2-5; 12 nucleotides line up with TRBD2. V was pared by 4 bases and J by 5 bases, with 2 bases of the junction left unmatched. CDR1 and CDR2 from the germline V gene are SGHVS and FNYEAQ. This CDR3 contains 14 residues.

The gene calls are TRBV27 and TRBJ2-7, with a possible D match to TRBD1 (6 bases). V was shortened by 1 base and J by 0 bases, with 13 bases between the two germline ends. Germline V gene data show CDR1 as MNHEY and CDR2 as SMNVEV (reference sequence). The CDR3 contains 16 residues. CDR3 DNA sequence: TGTGCCAGCAGTTTATATGGGACACCAGGCTCCTACGAGCAGTACTTC. Protein sequence: CASSLYGTPGSYEQYF.

The rearrangement joins TRBV18 to TRBJ2-2; D remains unclear. This CDR3 is 13 amino acids long. Germline V gene sequence: CDR1 KGHSH, CDR2 LQKENI. V was shortened by 8 bases and J by 0 bases, with 7 bases between the two germline ends. The CDR3 sequence: CASRTANTGELFF. DNA for the CDR3: TGTGCCAGCCGGACGGCGAACACCGGGGAGCTGTTTTTT.

The chain recombines TRBV19 with TRBJ1-1; TRBD1 agrees at 7 bases. The CDR3 consists of 13 residues. Looked up from germline, CDR1 is LNHDA and CDR2 is SQIVND (reference sequence). J lost 0 bases, V lost 7 bases, and 2 bases had no gene match. CDR3 in DNA: TGTGCCAGTACGAGGGGGCTGAACACTGAAGCTTTCTTT. Protein sequence: CASTRGLNTEAFF.

The gene calls are TRBV10-3 and TRBJ2-5; TRBD2 matches 10 bases. The CDR3 spans 14 residues. J lost 7 bases, V lost 2 bases, and 4 bases had no gene match. Per germline, CDR1 ENHRY and CDR2 SYGVKD. DNA for the CDR3: TGTGCCATCAGTGAGGCTAGCGGGGGAGGGACCCAGTACTTC. Its translation: CAISEASGGGTQYF.

The V call is TRBV18, the J call TRBJ2-1; 13 positions match TRBD2. The CDR3 length is 14 residues. Germline assignment: CDR1 KGHSH and CDR2 LQKENI. Trimming took 3 bases from V and 9 from J; bases not matched to a gene: 2. The CDR3 protein is CASSPGLAGFEQFF. The CDR3 nucleotides read TGTGCCAGCTCACCGGGACTAGCGGGATTTGAGCAGTTCTTC.

The gene calls are TRBV4-1 and TRBJ1-1; D is unresolved. V was pared by 0 bases and J by 8 bases, with 16 bases between. This CDR3 contains 15 residues. Germline V CDR1 and CDR2: MGHRA, YSYEKL. The CDR3 DNA is TGCGCCAGCAGCCAAGAAGGCGTCATCGTCCGGGAAGCTTTCTTT. Protein sequence: CASSQEGVIVREAFF.

The chain has TRBV5-1 and TRBJ1-1, with 10 bases matching TRBD1. Germline CDR1 and CDR2: SGHRS and YFSETQ. The CDR3 runs 15 residues. J gave up 4 bases and V 0 bases, and 3 bases lay outside the gene matches. The CDR3 nucleotides are TGCGCCAGCAGCTTGGAGGGACAGGGGAGCACTGAAGCTTTCTTT. Encoded protein: CASSLEGQGSTEAFF.

This chain joins TRBV7-3 and TRBJ1-5; no clear D. The CDR3 has 13 residues. The germline gives CDR1 SGHTA, CDR2 FQGTGA. Deletions cut 5 bases from V and 4 bases from J, with 9 bases between. CDR3 residues: CASSVQENQPQHF. The CDR3, as DNA: TGTGCCAGCAGCGTCCAGGAGAATCAGCCCCAGCATTTT.

The chain employs TRBV2 and TRBJ2-1; 9 nucleotides align to TRBD1. Germline V gene sequence: CDR1 SNHLY, CDR2 FYNNEI. V lost 6 bases, J lost 12 bases, and 12 bases stayed unmatched. CDR3 length equals 14 residues. The CDR3 sequence is CASRPPGQGIRQFF. CDR3 DNA: TGTGCCAGCAGACCGCCGGGACAGGGAATACGGCAGTTCTTC. Full variable domain (rest looked up from reference TRBV2 and TRBJ2-1): EPEVTQTPSHQVTQMGQEVILRCVPISNHLYFYWYRQILGQKVEFLVSFYNNEISEKSEIFDDQFSVERPDGSNFTLKIRSTKLEDSAMYFCASRPPGQGIRQFFGPGTRLTVL.

This clone has just one count. V is TRBV5-1 and J is TRBJ1-4; 7 bases fit TRBD1. This CDR3 is built from 15 residues. J lost 0 bases, V lost 2 bases, and 1 base had no gene match. Germline lookup yields CDR1 SGHRS and CDR2 YFSETQ. CDR3 in amino acids: CASSFTGATNEKLFF. The CDR3 DNA sequence: TGCGCCAGCAGCTTCACAGGGGCAACTAATGAAAAACTGTTTTTT.

The CDR3 nucleotides are TGTGCCAGCAGTTACAGGACAGGAGCTAACTATGGCTACACCTTC. This sequence encodes CASSYRTGANYGYTF. V and J are TRBV6-5 and TRBJ1-2, with TRBD1 matching over 7 bases. Germline CDR1 is MNHEY and CDR2 is SVGAGI. The CDR3 is made up of 15 amino acids. Unmatched junction bases numbered 3, after V lost 2 bases and J lost 0 bases.

CDR3 loop: CAISESERPDTQYF. The CDR3 region has the DNA TGTGCCATCAGTGAGTCCGAGAGGCCCGATACGCAGTATTTT. This chain connects TRBV10-3 to TRBJ2-3; D unclear. There are 14 residues in the CDR3. Per germline, CDR1 ENHRY and CDR2 SYGVKD. The V end was cut by 0 bases, the J end by 6 bases, with 10 bases between.